A single sample gave rise to the 22 T cell receptor beta chains below, sequenced in a study of early T cells in non-severe SARS-CoV-2 infection. TCRdb called the 5' RACE reads again in MiXCR, with one record for every CDR3 protein. The table records about 97,000 distinct CDR3 sequences, roughly 9.6% of them present only once. The sample in question was whole blood, obtained at baseline. The receptors stem from an adult who was a healthcare worker with PCR-confirmed SARS-CoV-2 infection or an uninfected control (not recorded which).

The chain has TRBV2 and TRBJ1-4; 7 nucleotides line up with TRBD1. The CDR3 is made up of 14 amino acids. Germline V CDR1 and CDR2: SNHLY, FYNNEI. The ends lost 4 bases at V and 5 bases at J; junction bases unmatched: 4. The CDR3 reads CASSGGQPNEKLFF. DNA of the CDR3: TGTGCCAGCAGTGGGGGACAGCCAAATGAAAAACTGTTTTTT.

The CDR3: CASSYSGQGQETQYF. In nucleotides, the CDR3 is TGTGCCAGCAGTTACTCGGGACAGGGCCAAGAGACCCAGTACTTC. This rearrangement joins TRBV6-6 to TRBJ2-5, with TRBD1 matching over 9 bases. Trimming cost V 0 bases and J 1 base; bases outside gene matches: 0. From germline, CDR1 is MNHNY and CDR2 SVGAGI (reference sequence). The CDR3 length is 15 residues.

This clonotype turned up a few times. The chain is built from TRBV12-3 or TRBV12-4 and TRBJ1-5; D not resolved. V lost 2 bases to trimming and J lost 0 bases, with 11 bases between them. The CDR3 contains 16 residues. The CDR3 sequence: CASSLFDLGSNQPQHF. For the CDR3, the DNA is TGTGCCAGCAGTTTATTTGATTTGGGTAGCAATCAGCCCCAGCATTTT.

This clonotype has only a few counts. V usage is TRBV3-1 and J usage is TRBJ2-6; 8 bases match TRBD2. V was clipped by 7 bases and J by 4 bases; unmatched bases: 12. The CDR3 loop spans 17 amino acids. The germline V gene encodes CDR1 LGHDT and CDR2 YNNKEL (reference sequence). CDR3 nucleotides: TGTGCCAGCACCCACTCGGGACTAGGAGCCGGGGCCAACGTCCTGACTTTC. Amino acids: CASTHSGLGAGANVLTF.

V gene TRBV20-1 combines with J gene TRBJ1-1; D might be TRBD1 (5 bases). Trimming stripped 1 base from V and 2 bases from J, with 8 bases between. The CDR3 spans 13 residues. Germline loops: CDR1 DFQATT, CDR2 SNEGSKA (reference sequence). The DNA for the CDR3 is TGCAGTGCTAGAGCCACAGGAAACACTGAAGCTTTCTTT. It specifies CSARATGNTEAFF.

There are many counts of this clonotype. This chain links TRBV11-2 with TRBJ2-7; D remains ambiguous. This CDR3 is 11 amino acids long. CDR1 and CDR2 (germline): SGHAT, FQNNGV. Trimming shortened V by 4 bases and J by 3 bases, and 4 bases separated the two germline ends. As DNA, the CDR3 is TGTGCCAGCAGCTGGGGCTACGAGCAGTACTTC. The encoded protein is CASSWGYEQYF.

This clonotype was found once. CDR3 region: CASSVTSGISYEQYF. Written as DNA, the CDR3 is TGTGCCAGCAGCGTGACTAGCGGGATCTCCTACGAGCAGTACTTC. The chain recombines TRBV2 with TRBJ2-7, with 11 bases identical to TRBD2. CDR3 length equals 15 residues. Germline loops: CDR1 SNHLY, CDR2 FYNNEI. With V trimmed by 6 bases and J by 0 bases, 4 bases remained unmatched.

This clonotype was observed a few times. The chain joins TRBV29-1 to TRBJ2-7; D uncertain. Germline-derived CDR1 and CDR2 are SQVTM and ANQGSEA. The CDR3 runs 13 residues. The ends were cut back, 3 bases at V and 2 bases at J, with 11 bases in the middle. As DNA, the CDR3 is TGCAGCGTTGAGTTTGCTGATACCTACGAGCAGTACTTC. Its translation is CSVEFADTYEQYF.

This clonotype was observed a few times. The J gene is TRBJ1-6, the V gene TRBV5-5; a possible D gene is TRBD1 (5 bases). The CDR3 has 14 residues. The germline CDR1 and CDR2 sequences are SGHKS and YYEKEE (reference sequence). Trimming removed 3 bases at V and 8 bases at J, with 12 bases between. The CDR3 DNA reads TGTGCCAGCAGCTCGCGACAGAGTTATTCACCCCTCCACTTT. Residues: CASSSRQSYSPLHF.

This clonotype occurred a few times. The chain has TRBV5-5 and TRBJ2-1, with D hard to call. V was trimmed by 1 base and J by 8 bases, leaving 4 bases between them. The CDR3 extends over 11 amino acids. Per the germline V gene, CDR1 is SGHKS and CDR2 is YYEKEE (reference sequence). The CDR3 DNA sequence: TGTGCCAGCAGCTTGTCCTATGAGCAGTTCTTC. This gives the protein CASSLSYEQFF.

The CDR3: CASSLGPGLDEQFF. In DNA, the CDR3 is TGTGCCAGCAGCTTAGGTCCAGGGCTTGATGAGCAGTTCTTC. This sequence joins TRBV7-8 and TRBJ2-1, with a tentative D call TRBD1 (5 bases). The CDR3 contains 14 residues. Germline CDR1 reads SGHVS; CDR2 reads FQNEAQ. Deletions cut 1 base from V and 8 bases from J, with 12 bases between.

This clonotype was counted many times. This chain links TRBV29-1 with TRBJ2-7; D might be TRBD1 or TRBD2, each matching 5 bases. Per germline, CDR1 SQVTM and CDR2 ANQGSEA. V was cut by 4 bases and J by 2 bases, with 12 bases left in between. The CDR3 is made up of 13 amino acids. The DNA for the CDR3 is TGCAGCGTTGGAGGGGCCGTTGCCTACGAGCAGTACTTC. This translates into CSVGGAVAYEQYF.

This sequence joins TRBV3-1 and TRBJ2-7, with D unclear. CDR1 and CDR2 (germline): LGHDT, YNNKEL (reference sequence). V was pared by 8 bases and J by 6 bases, with 14 bases between. The CDR3 totals 12 residues. Here the CDR3 DNA reads TGTGCCAGCCAGTCTAGTCAGTCCGAGCAGTACTTC. It encodes CASQSSQSEQYF.

This clonotype was observed at least ten times. The chain is built from TRBV6-1 and TRBJ2-7; D is ambiguous. The CDR3 has 15 amino acids. Per germline, CDR1 MNHNS and CDR2 SASEGT. V shed 0 bases and J shed 2 bases, with 11 bases lying between them. The CDR3 DNA sequence: TGTGCCAGCAGTGAAGCGGGCGCCAGTCCCTACGAGCAGTACTTC. Translated, it gives CASSEAGASPYEQYF.

The genes are TRBV29-1 and TRBJ1-2, with D perhaps matching TRBD1 (6 bases). The V and J ends lost 7 bases and 4 bases respectively, with 16 bases between them. The CDR3 has 13 residues. In germline, CDR1 is SQVTM, CDR2 ANQGSEA. This chain's CDR3 is CSAYREIGYGYTF. The DNA of the CDR3 is TGCAGCGCATACAGGGAGATTGGCTATGGCTACACCTTC.

This clonotype was seen repeatedly, ten times or more. The chain joins TRBV7-8 to TRBJ1-5; D gene unclear. Germline values: CDR1 SGHVS, CDR2 FQNEAQ. Trimming stripped 3 bases from V and 5 bases from J, with 11 bases between. This CDR3 is built from 14 residues. The CDR3 DNA reads TGTGCCAGCAGCTTTGGTAGAACCTATCAGCCCCAGCATTTT. Amino acids: CASSFGRTYQPQHF.

This clonotype was detected ten times or more. J is TRBJ2-7 and V is TRBV20-1, with D possibly TRBD1 on 5 matching bases. Trimming pared 6 bases from V and 4 bases from J, leaving 19 bases between. The germline V gene has CDR1 DFQATT and CDR2 SNEGSKA (reference sequence). The CDR3 totals 14 residues. The CDR3 here is CSALTATEEYEQYF. CDR3 coding DNA: TGCAGTGCCCTGACAGCTACCGAGGAGTACGAGCAGTACTTC.

This clonotype was recorded many times. The chain couples TRBV23-1 to TRBJ2-1; 7 nucleotides match TRBD1. TRBV23-1 is an open reading frame, and its role is uncertain. The CDR3 consists of 17 residues. Trimming at V came to 1 base and at J to 7 bases, leaving 13 bases not matched to a gene. CDR3 sequence reads: CASSQFPTGNMGNEQFF. CDR3 nucleotides: TGCGCCAGCAGTCAATTCCCGACAGGGAATATGGGGAATGAGCAGTTCTTC.

This chain connects TRBV5-1 to TRBJ1-1; 8 bases are shared with TRBD1. The CDR3 loop spans 14 amino acids. The junction had 9 bases not matched to a gene; V was cut back by 4 bases and J by 7 bases. The germline CDR1 and CDR2 sequences are SGHRS and YFSETQ. Written as DNA, the CDR3 is TGCGCCAGCAGCGGTTTAGAGGGACAGGTTGAAGCTTTCTTT. Residues: CASSGLEGQVEAFF.

This clonotype was seen more than once but under ten times. J is TRBJ2-1 and V is TRBV5-5; the D gene could be TRBD1 or TRBD2 (6 bases each). This CDR3 has 15 amino acids. CDR1 SGHKS and CDR2 YYEKEE come from the germline V gene (reference sequence). V was cut by 4 bases and J by 8 bases, with 19 bases left in between. CDR3 sequence reads: CASSPQGRELDEQFF. The CDR3 DNA is TGTGCCAGCAGCCCCCAGGGGCGGGAATTGGATGAGCAGTTCTTC. Combining the CDR3 with reference TRBV5-5 and TRBJ2-1 gives the whole variable domain DAGVTQSPTHLIKTRGQQVTLRCSPISGHKSVSWYQQVLGQGPQFIFQYYEKEERGRGNFPDRFSARQFPNYSSELNVNALLLGDSALYLCASSPQGRELDEQFFGPGTRLTVL.

The CDR3 sequence is CASSLWTGTYNEQFF. CDR3 sequence (DNA): TGTGCCAGCAGTTTATGGACTGGTACCTACAATGAGCAGTTCTTC. The chain links TRBV12-3 or TRBV12-4 to TRBJ2-1, with D possibly TRBD2 on 5 matching bases. V shed 2 bases and J shed 2 bases, with 10 bases lying between them. The CDR3 runs to 15 residues.

The CDR3 loop reads CASSSGIEQFF. CDR3 nucleotide sequence: TGTGCCAGCAGCTCAGGGATTGAGCAGTTCTTC. The rearrangement joins TRBV5-6 to TRBJ2-1; D perhaps matches TRBD1 (5 bases). This CDR3 comprises 11 residues. Trimming cost V 3 bases and J 9 bases, with 7 bases left between them. The germline gives CDR1 SGHDT, CDR2 YYEEEE.